This T cell receptor beta chain appears in the sequencing data of a study of T cell responses to AZD1222 COVID-19 vaccine. Assay used: immunoSEQ multiplex PCR; TCRdb lists only in-frame clones, some missing. The profile shows about 75,000 clones, 88% of them singletons. On this clone itself: What it binds is not known.

The study, taken as a whole, reports: Females outnumbered males among donors, who were mostly white British; clonal diversity was possibly underestimated. Nearly half of spike-specific TCRs reportedly go after variant regions that carry no mutations. All repertoire sampling was performed exclusively after the peak T cell response. Once two AZD1222 doses were given, Spike-specific TCR breadth and depth went up.

Germline CDR1 reads SGHVS; CDR2 reads FQNEAQ. This CDR3 region has 13 residues. V lost 5 bases and J lost 3, with 10 bases in between. This chain links TRBV7-8 with TRBJ1-1; maybe TRBD1 (6 bases). This clonotype was sampled from an adult who received the MenACWY meningococcal vaccine as a control. The sequences come from peripheral blood, collected 28 days after the second dose of the MenACWY control vaccine. In DNA, the CDR3 is TGTGCCAGCAGCCGTGGACAGTACACTGAAGCTTTCTTT. Encoded protein: CASSRGQYTEAFF.